The 21 T cell receptor beta chains given below trace back to one sample, sequenced in a study of T-cell memory formation after mild COVID-19 (dated by TCRdb to the early 2020s). The method was 5' RACE. Sequencing used an Illumina NovaSeq 6000. TCRdb redid the processing of the public reads, applying fastp at Q25 and MiXCR, and retained in-frame beta chains. Each entry is one CDR3 protein sequence, shown with its most common DNA and genes. The sample table records under 550,000 distinct CDR3 sequences; more than 15% of these occur just once. About 22% of the sample is taken by the ten largest. The sample was PBMCs or a T cell subset sorted from them (not recorded which). These receptors were taken from a man between 18 and 35 years old who had mild COVID-19 (a few samples of this study predate the infection). The sample titles of this study are shuffled in the database, so cell type and time point are left out; the donor was told from shared clones.

This clonotype was picked up a small number of times. The chain couples TRBV7-9 to TRBJ1-6; 7 bases match TRBD1. Germline assignment: CDR1 SEHNR and CDR2 FQNEAQ (reference sequence). V shed 5 bases and J 10 bases; nucleotides not matched to a gene: 11. This CDR3 has 15 amino acids. CDR3 sequence reads: CASSMGQKILSPLHF. The CDR3 bases are TGTGCCAGCAGCATGGGACAGAAGATTCTCTCACCCCTCCACTTT.

The chain joins TRBV18 to TRBJ1-5; 9 bases are a match to TRBD1. This CDR3 has 16 amino acids. Germline V gives CDR1 KGHSH, CDR2 LQKENI. J gave up 6 bases and V 2 bases, and 8 bases lay outside the gene matches. DNA for the CDR3: TGTGCCAGCTCACCAGGGACAGGGTCGACGATTCAGCCCCAGCATTTT. It is translated as CASSPGTGSTIQPQHF.

This clonotype was observed a handful of times. The CDR3 reads CASSLAGATHTQYF. CDR3 DNA: TGTGCCAGCAGTTTAGCGGGGGCAACACATACGCAGTATTTT. J is TRBJ2-3 and V is TRBV12-3 or TRBV12-4; possibly TRBD1 for D (6 bases). CDR3 length: 14 amino acids. Trimming shortened V by 0 bases and J by 7 bases, and 11 bases separated the two germline ends.

This clonotype was seen more than once but under ten times. V usage is TRBV20-1 and J usage is TRBJ1-2; 7 bases agree with TRBD1. The CDR3 contains 13 residues. V dropped 6 bases and J dropped 5; count of bases not matched to a gene: 9. The germline gives CDR1 DFQATT, CDR2 SNEGSKA (reference sequence). The CDR3 DNA reads as TGCAGTGCCCAGAGACAGGGCGTTTATGGCTACACCTTC. It specifies CSAQRQGVYGYTF.

This clonotype appeared a few times. V gene TRBV5-1 combines with J gene TRBJ2-3, with a tentative D call TRBD1 (6 bases). The CDR3 runs to 14 residues. Germline CDR1 SGHRS, CDR2 YFSETQ. V was cut by 5 bases and J by 4 bases, with 14 bases left in between. The CDR3 nucleotides read TGCGCCAGCAGTTCGATGACAGGTGCAGATACGCAGTATTTT. It specifies CASSSMTGADTQYF.

The rearrangement uses TRBV18 and TRBJ1-1; possibly TRBD1 for D (5 bases). In germline, CDR1 is KGHSH, CDR2 LQKENI. The V gene lost 3 bases and the J gene lost 4 bases, with 18 bases spanning the gap. This CDR3 has 16 residues. In nucleotides, the CDR3 is TGTGCCAGCTCACCTCCAGGGTCTTCCTCCCGCACTGAAGCTTTCTTT. It codes for CASSPPGSSSRTEAFF. Supplemented by reference TRBV18 and TRBJ1-1, the full variable domain reads NAGVMQNPRHLVRRRGQEARLRCSPMKGHSHVYWYRQLPEEGLKFMVYLQKENIIDESGMPKERFSAEFPKEGPSILRIQQVVRGDSAAYFCASSPPGSSSRTEAFFGQGTRLTVV.

This clonotype was counted a few times. The V call is TRBV18, the J call TRBJ1-5; D not resolved. This CDR3 is built from 15 residues. Trimming took off 0 bases at V and 2 bases at J, with 8 bases between the two ends. Germline V gene data show CDR1 as KGHSH and CDR2 as LQKENI. CDR3 amino acids: CASSPPNSRNQPQHF. The CDR3 DNA is TGTGCCAGCTCACCACCTAACAGCCGCAATCAGCCCCAGCATTTT. Full variable domain (remainder filled in from reference TRBV18 and TRBJ1-5): NAGVMQNPRHLVRRRGQEARLRCSPMKGHSHVYWYRQLPEEGLKFMVYLQKENIIDESGMPKERFSAEFPKEGPSILRIQQVVRGDSAAYFCASSPPNSRNQPQHFGDGTRLSIL.

Ten or more counts support this clonotype. This rearrangement joins TRBV7-2 to TRBJ2-2, with TRBD1 identical over 7 bases. The J segment lost 0 bases and the V segment lost 5 bases, leaving 3 bases of the junction unmatched. The CDR3 totals 15 residues. CDR1 and CDR2 (germline): SGHTA, FQGNSA. The DNA of the CDR3 is TGTGCCAGCAGCCCAGACAGGGCGAACACCGGGGAGCTGTTTTTT. Its translation: CASSPDRANTGELFF.

This clonotype has just a few counts. The DNA of the CDR3 is TGTGCCAGCAGTTTCACTACCTACGAGCAGTACTTC. It is translated as CASSFTTYEQYF. The J gene is TRBJ2-7, the V gene TRBV12-3 or TRBV12-4, with D unclear. The CDR3 is 12 residues long. V shed 3 bases and J shed 2 bases, with 5 bases lying between them.

This clonotype was seen once. V gene TRBV4-3 combines with J gene TRBJ1-1; no firm D call. The V end was cut by 0 bases, the J end by 5 bases, with 10 bases between. CDR3 size: 14 residues. Looked up from germline, CDR1 is LGHNA and CDR2 is YSLEER. The CDR3 region is CASSQDWVSTEAFF. Here the CDR3 DNA reads TGCGCCAGCAGCCAAGATTGGGTTTCGACTGAAGCTTTCTTT.

A word on this clonotype: Relative to the germline gene, one junction end is altered; a read error may explain this. The chain is built from TRBV24-1 and TRBJ2-2; D uncertain. Germline CDR1 and CDR2: KGHDR and SFDVKD. The CDR3 loop spans 13 amino acids. The CDR3 reads CATSHANTVELFF. CDR3 nucleotides: TGTGCCACCAGTCATGCGAACACCGTGGAGCTGTTTTTT.

This clonotype was found a few times. V is TRBV10-3 and J is TRBJ1-1; tentative D call: TRBD1 (5 bases). The V gene lost 7 bases and the J gene lost 8 bases, with 11 bases spanning the gap. Per the germline V gene, CDR1 is ENHRY and CDR2 is SYGVKD. The CDR3 covers 11 residues. For the CDR3, the DNA is TGTGCCATCATGGCCGGGACGGAAGCTTTCTTT. Translation: CAIMAGTEAFF.

The CDR3 bases are TGCGCCAGCAGCCTGGTTGGATCAGACGGCCCCGACTACGAGCAGTACGTC. It encodes CASSLVGSDGPDYEQYV. V is TRBV5-1 and J is TRBJ2-7, with unresolved D. This CDR3 spans 17 amino acids. Germline values: CDR1 SGHRS, CDR2 YFSETQ. Trimming removed 4 bases at V and 3 bases at J, with 23 bases between.

This clonotype came up a few times. This sequence joins TRBV5-1 and TRBJ2-3; perhaps D is TRBD1 or TRBD2 (5 bases each). CDR1 is SGHRS, CDR2 YFSETQ, per germline. Trimming stripped 1 base from V and 4 bases from J, with 16 bases between. The length of the CDR3 is 16 residues. For the CDR3, the DNA is TGCGCCAGCAGCTTGTGGGACCTCAGTTTCGCAGATACGCAGTATTTT. Amino acids: CASSLWDLSFADTQYF.

In this sample, this clonotype turned up many times. The V and J genes are TRBV7-2 and TRBJ2-1; maybe TRBD1 (5 bases). Germline assignment: CDR1 SGHTA and CDR2 FQGNSA. The CDR3 spans 12 residues. Trimming pared 5 bases from V and 7 bases from J, leaving 9 bases between. CDR3 amino acids: CASSQAGNEQFF. The CDR3 nucleotides read TGTGCCAGCAGCCAAGCAGGGAATGAGCAGTTCTTC.

The V call is TRBV4-1, the J call TRBJ2-7, with 9 bases that match TRBD2. This CDR3 has 15 residues. The junction had 7 bases not matched to a gene; V was cut back by 2 bases and J by 5 bases. Germline V CDR1 and CDR2: MGHRA, YSYEKL. The CDR3 DNA sequence: TGCGCCAGCAGCCAACACGGACTAGCGACCAACGAGCAGTACTTC. Translating it yields CASSQHGLATNEQYF.

This clonotype has a handful of counts. The chain combines TRBV10-3 with TRBJ2-7, with D uncertain. Germline V CDR1 and CDR2: ENHRY, SYGVKD. CDR3 length: 12 residues. V was cut by 5 bases and J by 0 bases, with 5 bases left in between. The CDR3 here is CAISHSSYEQYF. CDR3 nucleotide sequence: TGTGCCATCAGTCATAGCTCCTACGAGCAGTACTTC.

The chain is built from TRBV4-2 and TRBJ1-5; a weak D match, TRBD1 (5 bases). CDR1 is LGHNA and CDR2 is YNFKEQ in the germline V gene. The CDR3 has 15 residues. V was cut by 0 bases and J by 4 bases, with 10 bases left in between. Written as DNA, the CDR3 is TGTGCCAGCAGCCAAGATGTGGGACTAAATCAGCCCCAGCATTTT. The encoded protein is CASSQDVGLNQPQHF.

V is TRBV4-3 and J is TRBJ2-2; D unresolved. The CDR3 consists of 14 residues. Germline CDR1 is LGHNA and CDR2 is YSLEER. V lost 3 bases and J 6 bases, leaving 11 bases between the germline ends. The CDR3 coding sequence is TGCGCCAGCAGCCATGCTCGTGGGGCCGGGGAGCTGTTTTTT. It yields the protein CASSHARGAGELFF.

This clonotype was picked up a small number of times. The J gene is TRBJ2-5, the V gene TRBV4-1; D remains ambiguous. The CDR3 runs 15 residues. Germline CDR1 reads MGHRA; CDR2 reads YSYEKL. Trimming left V 0 bases short and J 5 bases short, with 13 bases between. Here the CDR3 reads CASSQDPGLVETQYF. The CDR3 DNA sequence: TGCGCCAGCAGCCAAGATCCCGGGCTAGTGGAGACCCAGTACTTC.

This clonotype came up a few times. The rearrangement uses TRBV27 and TRBJ1-6; possible D gene TRBD1, 6 bases. V dropped 5 bases and J dropped 14 bases, with 16 bases sitting between them. The CDR3 is made up of 13 amino acids. Germline V CDR1 and CDR2: MNHEY, SMNVEV (reference sequence). The CDR3 DNA reads as TGTGCCAGCAGTCCCTGGGGGCCGGCTACCCTCCACTTT. Amino acid sequence: CASSPWGPATLHF.